One sample yielded the 25 T cell receptor beta chains listed below, sequenced in a study of T cell clones after liver transplantation. Only in-frame clones appear in the TCRdb table, and some are missing; sequencing was by immunoSEQ multiplex PCR. The table shows roughly 120,000 clones, with approximately 90% occurring only once. The material sequenced was CD4+ T cells from blood, taken 12 months after liver transplant. Receptors originate from a human patient who received a liver transplant. Some T cells may arise from the graft donor.

The genes are TRBV6-1 and TRBJ2-7; unclear D gene. This CDR3 has 10 amino acids. The V end was cut by 6 bases, the J end by 8 bases, with 8 bases between. Germline lookup yields CDR1 MNHNS and CDR2 SASEGT. The CDR3 region has the DNA TGTGCCAGCAGCGCCGGCCAGCAGTACTTC. This gives the protein CASSAGQQYF.

CDR3 sequence: CASSAYGRAYEQYF. The CDR3 DNA is TGTGCCAGCAGCGCTTACGGGCGGGCCTACGAGCAGTACTTC. This chain links TRBV11-1 with TRBJ2-7, with D perhaps TRBD2 (5 bases). Between the trimmed V and J ends, which lost 5 bases and 2 bases, there was a span of 13 bases. CDR1 is SGHAT and CDR2 is FQDESV in the germline V gene (reference sequence). The CDR3 runs 14 residues.

J is TRBJ1-3 and V is TRBV2, with D tentatively TRBD1 (5 bases). The germline V gene has CDR1 SNHLY and CDR2 FYNNEI. Trimming pared 6 bases from V and 4 bases from J, leaving 10 bases between. The CDR3 sequence is 13 residues long. In nucleotides, the CDR3 is TGTGCCAGCAGCCGCCGGACAGGAAACACCATATATTTT. Protein product: CASSRRTGNTIYF.

The J gene is TRBJ2-7, the V gene TRBV5-4; D assignment may be TRBD1 or TRBD2 (6 bases each). V was cut by 6 bases and J by 1 base, with 14 bases left in between. The germline gives CDR1 SGHNT, CDR2 YYREEE (reference sequence). The CDR3 consists of 14 residues. The CDR3 reads CASTQTGASYEQYF. CDR3 DNA sequence: TGTGCCAGCACTCAGACGGGGGCTTCCTACGAGCAGTACTTC. Combining the CDR3 with reference TRBV5-4 and TRBJ2-7 gives the whole variable domain ETGVTQSPTHLIKTRGQQVTLRCSSQSGHNTVSWYQQALGQGPQFIFQYYREEENGRGNFPPRFSGLQFPNYSSELNVNALELDDSALYLCASTQTGASYEQYFGPGTRLTVT.

This clone showed up just a few times. The rearrangement uses TRBV5-4 and TRBJ1-1; D not certain. Trimming cost V 1 base and J 7 bases, with 11 bases left between them. The V gene's germline CDR1 is SGHNT and CDR2 YYREEE (reference sequence). The CDR3 spans 13 residues. The CDR3 region is CASSLSGVLEAFF. CDR3 bases: TGTGCCAGCAGCTTGTCAGGCGTACTTGAAGCTTTCTTT.

The chain recombines TRBV4-2 with TRBJ1-1, with D possibly TRBD1 on 5 matching bases. Germline lookup yields CDR1 LGHNA and CDR2 YNFKEQ. V lost 4 bases and J 1 base, leaving 10 bases between the germline ends. The CDR3 has 14 residues. For the CDR3, the DNA is TGTGCCAGCAGCCCGGGACTCAAGAACACTGAAGCTTTCTTT. Amino acid sequence: CASSPGLKNTEAFF.

The rearrangement joins TRBV5-4 to TRBJ2-7; TRBD1 or TRBD2 may be the D gene (5 bases each). Trimming cost V 0 bases and J 1 base, with 14 bases left between them. CDR3 length: 16 residues. CDR1 and CDR2 (germline): SGHNT, YYREEE (reference sequence). For the CDR3, the DNA is TGTGCCAGCAGCTTGGGTCACCGGGACGGGTCCTACGAGCAGTACTTC. This sequence encodes CASSLGHRDGSYEQYF.

The rearrangement links TRBV25-1 to TRBJ2-1; a weak D match, TRBD2 (5 bases). V was pared by 4 bases and J by 0 bases, with 13 bases between. CDR1 is MGHDK, CDR2 SYGVNS, per germline. This CDR3 has 16 amino acids. CDR3 in amino acids: CASSAYLGSSYNEQFF. CDR3 bases: TGTGCCAGCAGTGCCTATCTGGGGAGCTCCTACAATGAGCAGTTCTTC.

The V call is TRBV2, the J call TRBJ2-3; D is unresolved. CDR1 and CDR2 from the germline V gene are SNHLY and FYNNEI. Trimming pared 3 bases from V and 4 bases from J, leaving 8 bases between. There are 13 residues in the CDR3. This CDR3 is CASSDETADTQYF. CDR3 DNA sequence: TGTGCCAGCAGTGATGAAACTGCAGATACGCAGTATTTT.

This clone has a single count. CDR3 coding DNA: TGTGCCAGCAGTATCCAGGGAGGTGGGATTGAAGCTTTCTTT. Protein: CASSIQGGGIEAFF. This chain links TRBV25-1 with TRBJ1-1; D might be TRBD1 (5 bases). This CDR3 is built from 14 residues. From germline, CDR1 is MGHDK and CDR2 SYGVNS. V shed 5 bases and J shed 7 bases, with 17 bases lying between them.

This clone was counted once. V and J are TRBV4-3 and TRBJ1-4, with a possible D match to TRBD1 (5 bases). Deletions cut 0 bases from V and 4 bases from J, with 12 bases between. Per the germline V gene, CDR1 is LGHNA and CDR2 is YSLEER. CDR3 size: 16 residues. CDR3 DNA sequence: TGCGCCAGCAGCCAAGATAATGTCGGGGGTAATGAAAAACTGTTTTTT. Its translation is CASSQDNVGGNEKLFF.

This clone occurred once. The J gene is TRBJ1-1, the V gene TRBV28; D is unresolved. Trimming removed 4 bases at V and 0 bases at J, with 9 bases between. The CDR3 contains 14 residues. The V gene's germline CDR1 is MDHEN and CDR2 SYDVKM. DNA for the CDR3: TGTGCCAGCAGTTCGATGGACCTGAACACTGAAGCTTTCTTT. This sequence encodes CASSSMDLNTEAFF.

This chain joins TRBV5-4 and TRBJ2-2; 13 bases align to TRBD2. This CDR3 is built from 15 residues. V dropped 3 bases and J dropped 5; count of bases not matched to a gene: 1. CDR1 is SGHNT and CDR2 is YYREEE in the germline V gene (reference sequence). Here the CDR3 reads CASSSGLAGTGELFF. In nucleotides, the CDR3 is TGTGCCAGCAGCTCGGGACTAGCGGGGACCGGGGAGCTGTTTTTT.

The chain links TRBV19 to TRBJ2-1; D is unresolved. This CDR3 has 15 amino acids. Trimming removed 0 bases from V and 3 bases from J, with 9 bases in between. CDR1 is LNHDA, CDR2 SQIVND, per germline (reference sequence). CDR3 nucleotide sequence: TGTGCCAGTAGTATAGATAGAGGCAGCTACAATGAGCAGTTCTTC. This codes for CASSIDRGSYNEQFF.

In its sample, this clone was seen once. This chain links TRBV28 with TRBJ1-4, with 8 nucleotides matching TRBD1. V shed 4 bases, J shed 8 bases, and the junction held 6 bases outside the gene matches. The CDR3 contains 14 residues. CDR1 is MDHEN, CDR2 SYDVKM, per germline. The CDR3 loop reads CASSSGGWKEKLFF. CDR3 DNA sequence: TGTGCCAGCAGTTCAGGGGGCTGGAAGGAAAAACTGTTTTTT.

The V gene is TRBV5-1, the J gene TRBJ2-3; 7 bases agree with TRBD1. This CDR3 is built from 14 residues. The junction had 5 bases not matched to a gene; V was cut back by 4 bases and J by 3 bases. Germline CDR1 and CDR2: SGHRS and YFSETQ. CDR3 loop: CASSLTGLTDTQYF. CDR3 nucleotide sequence: TGCGCCAGCAGCCTGACAGGGCTGACAGATACGCAGTATTTT.

Here the CDR3 DNA reads TGTGCCAGCAGCTCACGGGGAAACTCTGGAAACACCATATATTTT. It translates to CASSSRGNSGNTIYF. The chain is built from TRBV5-8 and TRBJ1-3; unclear D gene. The germline V gene encodes CDR1 SGHTS and CDR2 YDEGEE. Trimming stripped 3 bases from V and 0 bases from J, with 10 bases between. The length of the CDR3 is 15 residues.

The chain carries TRBV18 and TRBJ2-2, with D unresolved. V lost 3 bases to trimming and J lost 7 bases, with 12 bases between them. Germline V CDR1 and CDR2: KGHSH, LQKENI. This CDR3 has 14 amino acids. The CDR3 nucleotides are TGTGCCAGCTCACCTTTCGAAGACCGCGGGGAGCTGTTTTTT. This codes for CASSPFEDRGELFF.

This sequence joins TRBV7-9 and TRBJ1-5, with D perhaps TRBD1 (6 bases). V gave up 5 bases and J gave up 1 base, with 12 bases separating them. The germline V gene encodes CDR1 SEHNR and CDR2 FQNEAQ (reference sequence). The CDR3 runs to 15 residues. CDR3 nucleotide sequence: TGTGCCAGCAGCCCAGGGGTGGCCAGCAATCAGCCCCAGCATTTT. Protein: CASSPGVASNQPQHF.

V gene TRBV15 combines with J gene TRBJ1-1, with D perhaps TRBD1 (6 bases). CDR3 length equals 16 residues. V was shortened by 3 bases and J by 2 bases, with 16 bases between the two germline ends. CDR1 and CDR2 (germline): LNHNV, YYDKDF (reference sequence). CDR3: CATSSPPGTFNTEAFF. CDR3 coding DNA: TGTGCCACCAGCAGCCCCCCCGGGACATTTAACACTGAAGCTTTCTTT.

The chain links TRBV19 to TRBJ1-5; 8 nucleotides agree with TRBD1. With 3 bases clipped from V and 2 bases from J, the junction kept 6 bases outside the gene matches. The CDR3 covers 16 residues. The V gene's germline CDR1 is LNHDA and CDR2 SQIVND (reference sequence). For the CDR3, the DNA is TGTGCCAGTAGTATTCCCCAGGGGGCTGGCAATCAGCCCCAGCATTTT. Translating it yields CASSIPQGAGNQPQHF. The full variable domain, completed using reference TRBV19 and TRBJ1-5, is DGGITQSPKYLFRKEGQNVTLSCEQNLNHDAMYWYRQDPGQGLRLIYYSQIVNDFQKGDIAEGYSVSREKKESFPLTVTSAQKNPTAFYLCASSIPQGAGNQPQHFGDGTRLSIL.

The rearrangement uses TRBV5-1 and TRBJ2-3; no clear D. This CDR3 region has 13 residues. Deletions cut 1 base from V and 4 bases from J, with 7 bases between. The germline gives CDR1 SGHRS, CDR2 YFSETQ. The CDR3 spells CASSLRMADTQYF. The CDR3 region has the DNA TGCGCCAGCAGCTTGAGGATGGCAGATACGCAGTATTTT.

The rearrangement links TRBV6-1 to TRBJ2-7; perhaps TRBD1 as D (6 bases). Trimming cost V 5 bases and J 4 bases, with 18 bases left between them. Per germline, CDR1 MNHNS and CDR2 SASEGT. The CDR3 length is 15 residues. CDR3 DNA: TGTGCCAGCAGTTCAGGGGCACCTGGACCTTACGAGCAGTACTTC. Translated: CASSSGAPGPYEQYF.

The chain uses TRBV4-2 and TRBJ2-1; 10 bases fit TRBD2. The CDR3 runs to 18 residues. Germline trimming cut 2 bases from V and 7 bases from J; bases unmatched to any gene: 14. CDR1 and CDR2 from the germline V gene are LGHNA and YNFKEQ. The CDR3 nucleotides are TGTGCCAGCAGCCAACCTACCCTCCAAGCGGGAGGGCCGAATGAGCAGTTCTTC. It translates to CASSQPTLQAGGPNEQFF.

This clone was picked up one time. V gene TRBV5-1 combines with J gene TRBJ2-7; 10 bases map to TRBD2. V gave up 3 bases and J gave up 5 bases; unmatched junction bases: 11. The CDR3 contains 16 residues. Looked up from germline, CDR1 is SGHRS and CDR2 is YFSETQ. CDR3 coding DNA: TGCGCCAGCAGCTGGGCCCCAGCGGGAGGGCCGAACGAGCAGTACTTC. Translated, it gives CASSWAPAGGPNEQYF. Looking up the rest from reference TRBV5-1 and TRBJ2-7 gives the full variable domain: KAGVTQTPRYLIKTRGQQVTLSCSPISGHRSVSWYQQTPGQGLQFLFEYFSETQRNKGNFPGRFSGRQFSNSRSEMNVSTLELGDSALYLCASSWAPAGGPNEQYFGPGTRLTVT.